This T cell receptor (beta chain) was found in a study of blood T cell repertoires in COVID-19. This clone was seen only once. Germline V CDR1 and CDR2: KGHSH, LQKENI. The trim removed 6 bases at V and 4 bases at J, leaving 9 bases unmatched. The CDR3 extends over 15 amino acids. Repertoires were generated with immunoSEQ multiplex PCR, while TCRdb's copy carries only in-frame clones and drops some. The sample lists approximately 250,000 clones; 88% were seen once. This TCR came from a woman between 65 and 79 years old with COVID-19, enrolled during active disease. Material: peripheral blood. The chain combines TRBV18 with TRBJ2-3; 8 nucleotides agree with TRBD2. The chain's CDR3 is CASSNGGGTPDTQYF. DNA of the CDR3: TGTGCCAGCTCGAACGGGGGGGGAACCCCAGATACGCAGTATTTT.